A selection of T cell receptor beta chains follows, all from one sample in a study of chemoradiotherapy in HPV16-positive cancers. Method: immunoSEQ multiplex PCR; TCRdb's copy keeps in-frame clones and lacks some. Here the sample spans nearly 6,000 clones, roughly 76% being singletons. The specimen was obtained from a patient who underwent chemoradiotherapy. These receptors were taken from a human donor with HPV-associated anogenital cancer. The CDR3 runs from the conserved cysteine through the conserved F or W. A D gene is named only where the DNA matches it firmly. The size of a clone is reported for some rows only, either as once, few or many, or as a class for expanded clones.

j_gene	d_gene	v_gene	abundance	CDR3nt	CDR3aa
TRBJ1-2	-	TRBV4-3	-	TGCGCCAGCAGCCCCCGGGGGCGCGGCTATGGCTACACCTTC	CASSPRGRGYGYTF
TRBJ2-7	TRBD1	TRBV2	-	TGTGCCAGCAGTCCCAGGGGGCTCGACGAGCAGTACTTC	CASSPRGLDEQYF
TRBJ2-3	TRBD1	TRBV29-1	-	TGCAGCGTTGAAGGGACAGGGAGTTACACAGATACGCAGTATTTT	CSVEGTGSYTDTQYF
TRBJ1-6	-	TRBV6-1	-	TGTGCCAGCAGTGAGGGTGGTAGGGCTAATTCACCCCTCCACTTT	CASSEGGRANSPLHF
TRBJ1-5	-	TRBV28	-	TGTGCCAGCAGTTTATGGGTCCGGGCCCTTAATCAGCCCCAGCATTTT	CASSLWVRALNQPQHF
TRBJ2-1	-	TRBV29-1	once	TGCAGCGTTGAAGTGGGGCGCGGGGTCGATGAGCAGTTCTTC	CSVEVGRGVDEQFF
TRBJ1-2	-	TRBV27	few	TGTGCCAGCAGGGAACAGGGTCGTGGCTATGGCTACACCTTC	CASREQGRGYGYTF
TRBJ2-1	-	TRBV19	-	TGTGCCAGTAGTGTGATTTTGGGGTACAATGAGCAGTTCTTC	CASSVILGYNEQFF
TRBJ1-2	-	TRBV27	-	TGTGCCAGCAGTTTGCAGGAGGGTAACTATGGCTACACCTTC	CASSLQEGNYGYTF
TRBJ1-1	TRBD1	TRBV4-1	-	TGCGCCAGCAGCCAATGGACAGGGGGCGTGAGGACTGAAGCTTTCTTT	CASSQWTGGVRTEAFF
TRBJ2-1	TRBD2	TRBV6-4	few	TGTGCCAGCAGTGACTCTCTAGCGGGGGGAAGTAATGAGCAGTTCTTC	CASSDSLAGGSNEQFF
TRBJ2-6	-	TRBV5-4	-	TGTGCCAGCAGCCCCAGTGGGGGGCTCGGGGCCAACGTCCTGACTTTC	CASSPSGGLGANVLTF
TRBJ1-5	-	TRBV10-3	few	TGTGCCATCAGTGAGTCAGAGCGAGCGCCCCAGCATTTT	CAISESERAPQHF
TRBJ2-1	-	TRBV6-1	-	TGTGCCAGCAGTGAGAGACAGGTGGATAGGGGATACAATGAGCAGTTCTTC	CASSERQVDRGYNEQFF
TRBJ2-7	TRBD1	TRBV28	-	TGTGCCAGCAGGCAGGGGGCGCGGGAGCAGTACTTC	CASRQGAREQYF
TRBJ2-1	-	TRBV7-6	-	TGTGCCAGCAGCTTAGGATTTGGGGGGTCCAATGAGCAGTTCTTC	CASSLGFGGSNEQFF
TRBJ2-3	TRBD2	TRBV5-1	-	TGCGCCAGCAGCTGGGGGGGGAAAGAAGATACGCAGTATTTT	CASSWGGKEDTQYF
TRBJ2-1	TRBD1	TRBV7-2	-	TGTGCCAGCACACCACAGGGGGCGCTGGGTGAGCAGTTCTTC	CASTPQGALGEQFF
TRBJ1-2	TRBD1	TRBV27	-	TGTGCCAGCAGTTTACGGGTAGGCGGGACAGGAGTTAACTATGGCTACACCTTC	CASSLRVGGTGVNYGYTF
TRBJ2-7	-	TRBV5-6	-	TGTGCCAGCAGCTTGGAGGGATTTGGGTACGAGCAGTACTTC	CASSLEGFGYEQYF
TRBJ2-3	TRBD2	TRBV4-1	few	TGCGCCAGCAGCTTTACTAGCGGGCGCACAGATACGCAGTATTTT	CASSFTSGRTDTQYF
TRBJ1-3	-	TRBV29-1	-	TGCAGCGTTGTGGAAAAAGTGGACACCATATATTTT	CSVVEKVDTIYF
TRBJ2-1	TRBD2	TRBV28	-	TGTGCCAGCAGGACCGCGGGGGCCTACAATGAGCAGTTCTTC	CASRTAGAYNEQFF
TRBJ2-2	-	TRBV5-1	-	TGCGCCAGCAGCGCAGGCACGAACACCGGGGAGCTGTTTTTT	CASSAGTNTGELFF
TRBJ1-2	-	TRBV7-9	-	TGTGCCAGCAGAACCGGGATTAACTATGGCTACACCTTC	CASRTGINYGYTF
TRBJ2-3	TRBD2	TRBV7-2	-	TGTGCCAGCAGCTTAGCGGGTACTAGCGGGGGTGGTACGCAGTATTTT	CASSLAGTSGGGTQYF
TRBJ1-5	-	TRBV6-1	-	TGTGCCAGCAGTGAAAGGGGGGTCGGCGGTCAGCCCCAGCATTTT	CASSERGVGGQPQHF
TRBJ2-1	TRBD2	TRBV5-1	-	TGCGCCAGCAGCGTAACGACTAGCGGGGAAGGACCCTACAATGAGCAGTTCTTC	CASSVTTSGEGPYNEQFF
TRBJ2-2	-	TRBV7-9	few	TGTGCCAGCAGCTTAGCGGGCCGTAACACCGGGGAGCTGTTTTTT	CASSLAGRNTGELFF
TRBJ2-3	-	TRBV6-5	-	TGTGCCAGCAGTCTACAGGGAAAGGGCACAGATACGCAGTATTTT	CASSLQGKGTDTQYF
TRBJ2-1	TRBD1	TRBV27	once	TGTGCCAGCAGGGTACAGGGGGTCCTTGGCAATGAGCAGTTCTTC	CASRVQGVLGNEQFF
TRBJ2-1	-	TRBV15	-	TGTGCCACCAGCAGGGACAGCTTTGTAAGCTCCTACAATGAGCAGTTCTTC	CATSRDSFVSSYNEQFF
TRBJ1-2	TRBD1	TRBV19	-	TGTGCCAGTAAGGACAGGGGGCCGGATATCTATGGCTACACCTTC	CASKDRGPDIYGYTF
TRBJ2-7	-	TRBV15	-	TGTGCCACCAGCAGAGAAAGGGCTCCCTCTTACGAGCAGTACTTC	CATSRERAPSYEQYF
TRBJ1-5	TRBD1	TRBV28	-	TGTGCCAGCAGTCGTCCCCTCCGGACAGGAATGTCTCAGCCCCAGCATTTT	CASSRPLRTGMSQPQHF
TRBJ2-7	TRBD2	TRBV7-2	-	TGTGCCAGCAGCTCGGTAGCGGGGCGCGAGCAGTACTTC	CASSSVAGREQYF
TRBJ2-3	TRBD1	TRBV7-2	-	TGTGCCAGCAGCTCCGGACAGGGGTGGGCGCAGTATTTT	CASSSGQGWAQYF